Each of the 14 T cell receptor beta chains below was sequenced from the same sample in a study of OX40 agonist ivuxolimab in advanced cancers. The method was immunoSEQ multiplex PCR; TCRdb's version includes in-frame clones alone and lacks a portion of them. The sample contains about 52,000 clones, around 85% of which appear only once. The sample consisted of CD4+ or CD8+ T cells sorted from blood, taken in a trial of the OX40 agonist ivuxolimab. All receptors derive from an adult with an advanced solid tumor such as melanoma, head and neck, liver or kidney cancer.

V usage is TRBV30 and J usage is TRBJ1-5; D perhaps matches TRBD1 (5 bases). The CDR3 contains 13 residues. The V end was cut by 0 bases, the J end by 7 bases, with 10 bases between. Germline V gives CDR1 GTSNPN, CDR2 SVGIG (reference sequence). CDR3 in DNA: TGTGCCTGGAGTGTTCAGGGAGACCAGCCCCAGCATTTT. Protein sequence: CAWSVQGDQPQHF. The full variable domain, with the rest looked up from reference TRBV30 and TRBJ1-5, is SQTIHQWPATLVQPVGSPLSLECTVEGTSNPNLYWYRQAAGRGLQLLFYSVGIGQISSEVPQNLSASRPQDRQFILSSKKLLLSDSGFYLCAWSVQGDQPQHFGDGTRLSIL.

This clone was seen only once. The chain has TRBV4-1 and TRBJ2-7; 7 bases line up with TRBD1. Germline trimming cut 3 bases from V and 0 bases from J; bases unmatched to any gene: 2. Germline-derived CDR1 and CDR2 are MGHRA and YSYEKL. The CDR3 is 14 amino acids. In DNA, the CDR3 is TGCGCCAGCAGCCATCGGACAGGCTCCTACGAGCAGTACTTC. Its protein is CASSHRTGSYEQYF.

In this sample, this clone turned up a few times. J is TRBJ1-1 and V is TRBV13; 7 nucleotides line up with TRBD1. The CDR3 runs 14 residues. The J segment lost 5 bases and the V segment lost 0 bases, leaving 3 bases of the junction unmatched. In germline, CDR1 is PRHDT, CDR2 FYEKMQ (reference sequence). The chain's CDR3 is CASSLGVQGTEAFF. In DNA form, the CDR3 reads TGTGCCAGCAGCTTAGGGGTACAGGGGACTGAAGCTTTCTTT.

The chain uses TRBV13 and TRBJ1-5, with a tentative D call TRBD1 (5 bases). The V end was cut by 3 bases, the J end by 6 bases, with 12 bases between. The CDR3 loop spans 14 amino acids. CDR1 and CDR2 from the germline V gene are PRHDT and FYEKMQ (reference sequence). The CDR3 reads CASSFGRGGQPQHF. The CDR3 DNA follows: TGTGCCAGCAGCTTCGGGAGGGGAGGTCAGCCCCAGCATTTT. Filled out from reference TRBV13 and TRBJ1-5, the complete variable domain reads AAGVIQSPRHLIKEKRETATLKCYPIPRHDTVYWYQQGPGQDPQFLISFYEKMQSDKGSIPDRFSAQQFSDYHSELNMSSLELGDSALYFCASSFGRGGQPQHFGDGTRLSIL.

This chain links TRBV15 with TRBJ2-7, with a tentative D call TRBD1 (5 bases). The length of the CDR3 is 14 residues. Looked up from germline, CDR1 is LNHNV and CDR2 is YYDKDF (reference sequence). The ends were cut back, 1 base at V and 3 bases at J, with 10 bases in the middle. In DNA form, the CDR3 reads TGTGCCACCAGCAGAGGCTCGCAGGGCTACGAGCAGTACTTC. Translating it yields CATSRGSQGYEQYF. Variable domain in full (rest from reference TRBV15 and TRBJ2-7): DAMVIQNPRYQVTQFGKPVTLSCSQTLNHNVMYWYQQKSSQAPKLLFHYYDKDFNNEADTPDNFQSRRPNTSFCFLDIRSPGLGDTAMYLCATSRGSQGYEQYFGPGTRLTVT.

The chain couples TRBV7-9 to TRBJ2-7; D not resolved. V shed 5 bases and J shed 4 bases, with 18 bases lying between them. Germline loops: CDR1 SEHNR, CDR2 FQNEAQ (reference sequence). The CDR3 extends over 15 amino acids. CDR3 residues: CASSPRITYPYEQYF. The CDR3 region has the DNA TGTGCCAGCAGCCCCCGGATTACCTACCCTTACGAGCAGTACTTC. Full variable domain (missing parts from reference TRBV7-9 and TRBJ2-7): DTGVSQNPRHKITKRGQNVTFRCDPISEHNRLYWYRQTLGQGPEFLTYFQNEAQLEKSRLLSDRFSAERPKGSFSTLEIQRTEQGDSAMYLCASSPRITYPYEQYFGPGTRLTVT.

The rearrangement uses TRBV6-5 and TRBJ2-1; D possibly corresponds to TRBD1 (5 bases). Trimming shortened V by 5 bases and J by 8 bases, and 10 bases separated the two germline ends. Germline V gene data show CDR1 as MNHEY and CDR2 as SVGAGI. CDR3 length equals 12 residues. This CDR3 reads CASSQGRDEQFF. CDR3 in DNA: TGTGCCAGCAGTCAGGGTCGGGATGAGCAGTTCTTC.

CDR3 sequence reads: CASSPGASAHTQYF. The CDR3 nucleotides read TGCGCCAGCAGCCCCGGGGCTAGCGCTCATACGCAGTATTTT. This rearrangement joins TRBV4-1 to TRBJ2-3; D perhaps matches TRBD2 (6 bases). CDR1 and CDR2 from the germline V gene are MGHRA and YSYEKL. V was clipped by 4 bases and J by 7 bases, with 15 bases between them. This CDR3 comprises 14 residues.

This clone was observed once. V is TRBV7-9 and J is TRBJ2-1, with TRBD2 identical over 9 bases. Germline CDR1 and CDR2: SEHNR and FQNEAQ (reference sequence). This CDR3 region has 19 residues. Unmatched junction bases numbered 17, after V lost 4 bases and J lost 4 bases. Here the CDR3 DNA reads TGTGCCAGCAGCTCGGCTCCTAGCGGGGATGTGAACCTGTACAATGAGCAGTTCTTC. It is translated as CASSSAPSGDVNLYNEQFF.

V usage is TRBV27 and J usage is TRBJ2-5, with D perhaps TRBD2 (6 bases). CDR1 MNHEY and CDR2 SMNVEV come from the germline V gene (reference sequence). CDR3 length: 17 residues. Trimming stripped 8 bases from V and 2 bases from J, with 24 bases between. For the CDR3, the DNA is TGTGCCAGCTCTATTACCGGGGCTAGCGAAATTCAAGAGACCCAGTACTTC. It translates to CASSITGASEIQETQYF.

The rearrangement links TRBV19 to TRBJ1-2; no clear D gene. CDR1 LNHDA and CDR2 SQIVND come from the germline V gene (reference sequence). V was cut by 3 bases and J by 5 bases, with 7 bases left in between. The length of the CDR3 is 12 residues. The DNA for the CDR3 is TGTGCCAGTAGTATCATGGGGTATGGCTACACCTTC. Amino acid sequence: CASSIMGYGYTF.

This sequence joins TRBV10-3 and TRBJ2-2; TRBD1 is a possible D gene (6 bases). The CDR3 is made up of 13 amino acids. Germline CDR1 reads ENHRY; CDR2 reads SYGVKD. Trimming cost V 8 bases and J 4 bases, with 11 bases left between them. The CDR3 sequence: CAIEDSSTGELFF. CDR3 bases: TGTGCCATCGAGGACAGCAGCACCGGGGAGCTGTTTTTT.

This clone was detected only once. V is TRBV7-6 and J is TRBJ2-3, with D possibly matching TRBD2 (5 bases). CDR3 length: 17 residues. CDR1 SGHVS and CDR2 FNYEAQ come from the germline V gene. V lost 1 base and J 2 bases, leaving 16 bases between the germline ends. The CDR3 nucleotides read TGTGCCAGCAGCTTAGGGGGTCCGGGATCTTTCACAGATACGCAGTATTTT. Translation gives CASSLGGPGSFTDTQYF.

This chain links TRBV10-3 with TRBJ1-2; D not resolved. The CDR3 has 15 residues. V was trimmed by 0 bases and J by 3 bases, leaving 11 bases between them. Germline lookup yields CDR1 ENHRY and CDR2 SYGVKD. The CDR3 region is CAISESKDQYYGYTF. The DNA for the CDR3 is TGTGCCATCAGTGAGTCGAAGGATCAATACTATGGCTACACCTTC.